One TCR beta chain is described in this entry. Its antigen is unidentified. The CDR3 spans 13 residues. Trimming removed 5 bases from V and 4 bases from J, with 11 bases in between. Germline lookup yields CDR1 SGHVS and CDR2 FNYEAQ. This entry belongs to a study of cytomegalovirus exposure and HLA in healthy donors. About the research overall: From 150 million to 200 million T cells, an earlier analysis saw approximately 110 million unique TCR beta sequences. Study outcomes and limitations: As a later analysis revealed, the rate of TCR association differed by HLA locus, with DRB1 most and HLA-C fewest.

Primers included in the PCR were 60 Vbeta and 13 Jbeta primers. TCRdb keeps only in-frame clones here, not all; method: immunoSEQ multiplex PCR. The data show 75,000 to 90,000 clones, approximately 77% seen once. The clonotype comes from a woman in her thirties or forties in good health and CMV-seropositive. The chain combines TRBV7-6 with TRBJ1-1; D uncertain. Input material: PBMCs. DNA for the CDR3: TGTGCCAGCAGCCCCCGTGAGGGCACTGAAGCTTTCTTT. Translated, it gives CASSPREGTEAFF. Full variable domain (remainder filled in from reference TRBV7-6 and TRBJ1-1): GAGVSQSPRYKVTKRGQDVALRCDPISGHVSLYWYRQALGQGPEFLTYFNYEAQQDKSGLPNDRFSAERPEGSISTLTIQRTEQRDSAMYRCASSPREGTEAFFGQGTRLTVV.